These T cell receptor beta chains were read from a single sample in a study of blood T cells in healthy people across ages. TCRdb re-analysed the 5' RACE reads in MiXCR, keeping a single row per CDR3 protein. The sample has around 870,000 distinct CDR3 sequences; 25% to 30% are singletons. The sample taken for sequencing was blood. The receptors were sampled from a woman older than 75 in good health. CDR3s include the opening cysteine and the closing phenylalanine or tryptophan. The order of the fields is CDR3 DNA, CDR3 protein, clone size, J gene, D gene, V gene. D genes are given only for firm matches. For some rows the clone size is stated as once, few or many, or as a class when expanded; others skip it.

CDR3nt: TGCGCCAGCAGCGACCCTACCAGGACAGGGGTTAGGACTGAAGCTTTCTTT
CDR3aa: CASSDPTRTGVRTEAFF
abundance: .
j_gene: TRBJ1-1
d_gene: TRBD1
v_gene: TRBV5-1

CDR3nt: TGCAGCGTTGACGGGGGACCCAATCAGCCCCAGCATTTT
CDR3aa: CSVDGGPNQPQHF
abundance: many
j_gene: TRBJ1-5
d_gene: .
v_gene: TRBV29-1

CDR3nt: TGTGCCAGCACGGGTTGGACGCAAGAGACCCAGTACTTC
CDR3aa: CASTGWTQETQYF
abundance: many
j_gene: TRBJ2-5
d_gene: .
v_gene: TRBV6-2/TRBV6-3

CDR3nt: TGTGCCAGCAGCCCCGGGACAGGGGATGAAAAACTGTTTTTT
CDR3aa: CASSPGTGDEKLFF
abundance: many
j_gene: TRBJ1-4
d_gene: TRBD1
v_gene: TRBV7-2

CDR3nt: TGTGCCAGCAACAAAAGAGGACCTAACTATGGCTACACCTTC
CDR3aa: CASNKRGPNYGYTF
abundance: many
j_gene: TRBJ1-2
d_gene: .
v_gene: TRBV6-5

CDR3nt: TGTGCCAGCAGCGAGGCAAGCAGACAAGAGACCCAGTACTTC
CDR3aa: CASSEASRQETQYF
abundance: many
j_gene: TRBJ2-5
d_gene: .
v_gene: TRBV27

CDR3nt: TGTGCCAGCAATAGGAATCAAGCCCTCTCTGGGGCCAACGTCCTGACTTTC
CDR3aa: CASNRNQALSGANVLTF
abundance: .
j_gene: TRBJ2-6
d_gene: .
v_gene: TRBV2

CDR3nt: TGCGCCAGCAGCTTGGAGCAGGCGGGATCAGGTGAAGCTTTCTTT
CDR3aa: CASSLEQAGSGEAFF
abundance: few
j_gene: TRBJ1-1
d_gene: .
v_gene: TRBV5-1

CDR3nt: TGCGCCAGCAGCTTGGTGCTACAGGGGACTAATGAGCAGTTCTTC
CDR3aa: CASSLVLQGTNEQFF
abundance: once
j_gene: TRBJ2-1
d_gene: .
v_gene: TRBV5-1

CDR3nt: TGTGCCAGCAGCCGGGACTGGGACCAAGAGACCCAGTACTTC
CDR3aa: CASSRDWDQETQYF
abundance: many
j_gene: TRBJ2-5
d_gene: .
v_gene: TRBV7-2

CDR3nt: TGTGCCAGCAGCTTAGTTGGGGTATTCGGGACACCCCTCCACTTT
CDR3aa: CASSLVGVFGTPLHF
abundance: .
j_gene: TRBJ1-6
d_gene: .
v_gene: TRBV7-2

CDR3nt: TGCGCCAGCAGCTTGACTAGCGGGGGATTCTTTAGCACAGATACGCAGTATTTT
CDR3aa: CASSLTSGGFFSTDTQYF
abundance: few
j_gene: TRBJ2-3
d_gene: TRBD2
v_gene: TRBV5-1

CDR3nt: TGTGCCAGCAGTTCACGCGGGGGGCGGAACATTGAGACCCAGTACTTC
CDR3aa: CASSSRGGRNIETQYF
abundance: few
j_gene: TRBJ2-5
d_gene: TRBD2
v_gene: TRBV7-9

CDR3nt: TGCAGTGCTACCCCAGGAGGGGCCAACGTCCTGACTTTC
CDR3aa: CSATPGGANVLTF
abundance: many
j_gene: TRBJ2-6
d_gene: .
v_gene: TRBV20-1

CDR3nt: TGCGCCAGCAGCCAAGATCTTAAAACAGGGCTTTATGGCCACACCTTC
CDR3aa: CASSQDLKTGLYGHTF
abundance: .
j_gene: TRBJ1-2
d_gene: .
v_gene: TRBV4-3

CDR3nt: TGTACCAGCAGGGCGACAGGGAGAGGGCCCTACGAGCAGTACTTC
CDR3aa: CTSRATGRGPYEQYF
abundance: .
j_gene: TRBJ2-7
d_gene: TRBD1
v_gene: TRBV6-1

CDR3nt: TGTGCCAGCTCACCGACGGACTCTGAAGGGTTCTTT
CDR3aa: CASSPTDSEGFF
abundance: .
j_gene: TRBJ1-1
d_gene: .
v_gene: TRBV18

CDR3nt: TGCAGTGCTAGAGTAGCGGGACTCTCCTACGAGCAGTACTTC
CDR3aa: CSARVAGLSYEQYF
abundance: .
j_gene: TRBJ2-7
d_gene: TRBD2
v_gene: TRBV20-1

CDR3nt: TGTGCCAGCAGTCTCAGGGCTTTGGGGAATCAGCCCCAGCATTTT
CDR3aa: CASSLRALGNQPQHF
abundance: .
j_gene: TRBJ1-5
d_gene: .
v_gene: TRBV12-3/TRBV12-4

CDR3nt: TGTGCCAGCAGTTTAGACGGGGCCTGGAGCACTGAAGCTTTCTTT
CDR3aa: CASSLDGAWSTEAFF
abundance: .
j_gene: TRBJ1-1
d_gene: .
v_gene: TRBV12-3/TRBV12-4

CDR3nt: TGCAGTGCTAGAGAGAGTGACAAAGCGGGGGGCTACACCTTC
CDR3aa: CSARESDKAGGYTF
abundance: many
j_gene: TRBJ1-2
d_gene: .
v_gene: TRBV20-1

CDR3nt: TGTGCCAGCTCACCTTTGCGGGGAACGCAAGAGACCCAGTTCTTC
CDR3aa: CASSPLRGTQETQFF
abundance: .
j_gene: TRBJ2-1
d_gene: .
v_gene: TRBV18

CDR3nt: TGTGCCAGCTCACAAACGGGACAAACTGAAGCTTTCTTT
CDR3aa: CASSQTGQTEAFF
abundance: .
j_gene: TRBJ1-1
d_gene: .
v_gene: TRBV18

CDR3nt: TGTGCCAGCAGTCTCCCGGGTAGAAACGAGCAGTACTTC
CDR3aa: CASSLPGRNEQYF
abundance: many
j_gene: TRBJ2-7
d_gene: .
v_gene: TRBV12-3/TRBV12-4

CDR3nt: TGCGCCAGCAGCTACATAGCGGGATCTGGGTCCTACGAGCAGTACTTC
CDR3aa: CASSYIAGSGSYEQYF
abundance: .
j_gene: TRBJ2-7
d_gene: TRBD2
v_gene: TRBV5-1

CDR3nt: TGCAGTGCTAGACCAACTAGCGGGGCGTTCGAGCAGTACTTC
CDR3aa: CSARPTSGAFEQYF
abundance: many
j_gene: TRBJ2-7
d_gene: TRBD2
v_gene: TRBV20-1

CDR3nt: TGTGCCCGCTCACCCACCGCGGGGCCCACCTACAATGAGCAGTTCTTC
CDR3aa: CARSPTAGPTYNEQFF
abundance: once
j_gene: TRBJ2-1
d_gene: .
v_gene: TRBV18

CDR3nt: TGCGCCAGCTTCGACACCCTGAACACTGAAGCTTTCTTT
CDR3aa: CASFDTLNTEAFF
abundance: .
j_gene: TRBJ1-1
d_gene: .
v_gene: TRBV5-1

CDR3nt: TGTGCCAGCAGTGGCACACTTACCAATGAGCAGTTCTTC
CDR3aa: CASSGTLTNEQFF
abundance: .
j_gene: TRBJ2-1
d_gene: .
v_gene: TRBV6-4

CDR3nt: TGTGCCAGTAGTATGGGCAGGGTATACAATGAGCAGTTCTTC
CDR3aa: CASSMGRVYNEQFF
abundance: few
j_gene: TRBJ2-1
d_gene: .
v_gene: TRBV19

CDR3nt: TGTGCCAGCAGCAGAGAAGGGAACACTGAAGCTTTCTTT
CDR3aa: CASSREGNTEAFF
abundance: .
j_gene: TRBJ1-1
d_gene: .
v_gene: TRBV6-6

CDR3nt: TGCGCCAACAGCCCCGGGGGATTTTCCTACGAGCAGTACTTC
CDR3aa: CANSPGGFSYEQYF
abundance: .
j_gene: TRBJ2-7
d_gene: .
v_gene: TRBV5-1

CDR3nt: TGTGCCAGAGCGAGCGATTATCCGGGACAGGGGCACTACAATGAGCAGTACTTC
CDR3aa: CARASDYPGQGHYNEQYF
abundance: few
j_gene: TRBJ2-7
d_gene: .
v_gene: TRBV21-1

CDR3nt: TGCAGTGCCAGGACAGCTTTTACCTACAATGAGCAGTTCTTC
CDR3aa: CSARTAFTYNEQFF
abundance: many
j_gene: TRBJ2-1
d_gene: .
v_gene: TRBV20-1

CDR3nt: TGTGCCAGCAGCTTAACGGCAGTTGAGACCCAGTACTTC
CDR3aa: CASSLTAVETQYF
abundance: few
j_gene: TRBJ2-5
d_gene: .
v_gene: TRBV5-6

CDR3nt: TGCGCCAGCAGTTTACTCGTACAGACCTACAATGAGCAGTTCTTC
CDR3aa: CASSLLVQTYNEQFF
abundance: many
j_gene: TRBJ2-1
d_gene: .
v_gene: TRBV5-1